This T cell receptor (beta chain) was recovered during a study of control samples from healthy donors and cancer patients. Some clones are missing from TCRdb's copy, which holds only in-frame ones; the method was immunoSEQ multiplex PCR. Of 100,000 to 150,000 clones in the sample, roughly 94% were seen once. CDR1 and CDR2 from the germline V gene are SNHLY and FYNNEI. This CDR3 comprises 15 residues. Trimming at V came to 6 bases and at J to 4 bases, leaving 6 bases not matched to a gene. Sequences were obtained from blood. The J gene is TRBJ2-1, the V gene TRBV2; 10 positions agree with TRBD1. The TCR comes from a man aged 25-45 years in good health. CDR3: CASRGDRGNYNEQFF. In nucleotides, the CDR3 is TGTGCCAGCAGAGGGGACAGGGGAAATTACAATGAGCAGTTCTTC. Full variable domain (outside the CDR3, taken from reference TRBV2 and TRBJ2-1): EPEVTQTPSHQVTQMGQEVILRCVPISNHLYFYWYRQILGQKVEFLVSFYNNEISEKSEIFDDQFSVERPDGSNFTLKIRSTKLEDSAMYFCASRGDRGNYNEQFFGPGTRLTVL.